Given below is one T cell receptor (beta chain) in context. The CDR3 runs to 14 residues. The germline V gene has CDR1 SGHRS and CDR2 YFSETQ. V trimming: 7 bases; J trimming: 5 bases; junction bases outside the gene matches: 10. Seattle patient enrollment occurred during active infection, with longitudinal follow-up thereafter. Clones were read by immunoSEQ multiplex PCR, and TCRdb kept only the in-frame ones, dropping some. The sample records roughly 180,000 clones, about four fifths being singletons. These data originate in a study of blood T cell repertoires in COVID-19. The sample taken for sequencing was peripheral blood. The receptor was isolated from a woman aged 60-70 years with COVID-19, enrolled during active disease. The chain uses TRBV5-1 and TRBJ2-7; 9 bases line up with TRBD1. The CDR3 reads CASALGDRDHEQYF. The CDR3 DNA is TGCGCCAGCGCCCTGGGGGACAGGGACCACGAGCAGTACTTC.